The present T cell receptor beta chain was sequenced within a study of T cell repertoires in cytomegalovirus infection. Turning to the study itself: CMV epitopes that were recently identified and HLA-C-restricted were used alongside well-studied HLA-B-restricted ones.

TCRdb redid the calling of the reads with MiXCR, one entry per CDR3 protein. The top ten hold about 20% of the sample, which has approximately 260,000 distinct CDR3 sequences, approximately 22% seen once. V was pared by 8 bases and J by 0 bases, with 19 bases of the junction left unmatched. Germline CDR1 MNHNY, CDR2 SVGAGI (reference sequence). The CDR3 is 22 residues long. As for this clonotype: Its antigen is as yet unknown.

The J gene is TRBJ2-1, the V gene TRBV6-6, with TRBD2 identical over 16 bases. Sequencing was performed on cultured PBMCs, taken from culture after CMV antigen stimulation. This sequence originates from a human donor in good health (CMV status not recorded). Some clones in this sample may be carry-over from other donors' samples. DNA for the CDR3: TGTGCCAGCCGTGGGGGACTAGCGGGAGGGGGGCTAAGACTCAGCTCCTACAATGAGCAGTTCTTC. Translating it yields CASRGGLAGGGLRLSSYNEQFF.